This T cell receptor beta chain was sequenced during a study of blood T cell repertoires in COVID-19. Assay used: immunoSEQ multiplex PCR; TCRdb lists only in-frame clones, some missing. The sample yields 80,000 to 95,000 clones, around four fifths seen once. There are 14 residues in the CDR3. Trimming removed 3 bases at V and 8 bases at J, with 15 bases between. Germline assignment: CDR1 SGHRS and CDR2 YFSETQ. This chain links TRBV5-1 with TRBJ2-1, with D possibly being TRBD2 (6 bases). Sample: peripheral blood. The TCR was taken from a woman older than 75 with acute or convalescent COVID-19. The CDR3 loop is CASSSGGRSDEQFF. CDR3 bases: TGCGCCAGCAGCTCGGGTGGGAGGAGCGATGAGCAGTTCTTC.